The present T cell receptor beta chain was sequenced within a study of blood T cell repertoires in COVID-19. Study overall: T cells, B-cell-depleted T cells, or PBMCs supplied cDNA or gDNA.

This clone was recorded a few times. Authors' processing steps: It was from reference gene primer amplification that nucleated cell counts were estimated. Profiled with immunoSEQ multiplex PCR; TCRdb holds only in-frame clones, not every one. The V and J calls and clone size come from that table; D and trimming were worked out from the DNA. The table has 160,000 or so clones, 79% seen once. In Seattle, patients joined the study during active infection and were tracked longitudinally. The specimen sequenced was peripheral blood. The TCR was taken from a woman aged 60-70 years with COVID-19, enrolled during active disease.

The CDR3 DNA reads TGTGCCAGCAGCTTCGGGAGTCAAAACACCGGGGAGCTGTTTTTT. It translates to CASSFGSQNTGELFF. The chain carries TRBV11-3 and TRBJ2-2; TRBD2 might be the D (6 bases). V shed 3 bases and J shed 2 bases, with 10 bases lying between them. The CDR3 has 15 amino acids. Germline V lookup: CDR1 SGHNT, CDR2 YENEEA.